The sequence of this T cell receptor beta chain was determined in a study of control samples from healthy donors and cancer patients. CDR3 size: 14 residues. The germline gives CDR1 SEHNR, CDR2 FQNEAQ (reference sequence). The V end was cut by 0 bases, the J end by 2 bases, with 8 bases between. This table comes from immunoSEQ multiplex PCR, and its TCRdb copy is limited to in-frame clones, with some not included. The profile shows just under 60,000 clones, 92% of them singletons. The sequencing sample was made of PBMCs. The rearrangement links TRBV7-9 to TRBJ2-7; D is undetermined. The receptor was isolated from a man aged 40-49 years with colorectal cancer. This CDR3 is CASSLAGPAYEQYF. Written as DNA, the CDR3 is TGTGCCAGCAGCTTAGCGGGCCCCGCCTACGAGCAGTACTTC.